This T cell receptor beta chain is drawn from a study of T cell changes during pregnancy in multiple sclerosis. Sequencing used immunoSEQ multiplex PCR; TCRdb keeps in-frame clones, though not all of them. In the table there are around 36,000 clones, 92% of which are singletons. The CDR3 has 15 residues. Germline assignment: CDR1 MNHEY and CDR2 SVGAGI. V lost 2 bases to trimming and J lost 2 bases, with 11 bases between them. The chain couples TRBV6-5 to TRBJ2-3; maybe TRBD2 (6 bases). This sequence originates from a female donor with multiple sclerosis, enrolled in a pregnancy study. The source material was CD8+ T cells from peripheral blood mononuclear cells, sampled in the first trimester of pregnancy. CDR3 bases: TGTGCCAGCAGTTACCTCGCGGGGAACACAGATACGCAGTATTTT. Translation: CASSYLAGNTDTQYF.